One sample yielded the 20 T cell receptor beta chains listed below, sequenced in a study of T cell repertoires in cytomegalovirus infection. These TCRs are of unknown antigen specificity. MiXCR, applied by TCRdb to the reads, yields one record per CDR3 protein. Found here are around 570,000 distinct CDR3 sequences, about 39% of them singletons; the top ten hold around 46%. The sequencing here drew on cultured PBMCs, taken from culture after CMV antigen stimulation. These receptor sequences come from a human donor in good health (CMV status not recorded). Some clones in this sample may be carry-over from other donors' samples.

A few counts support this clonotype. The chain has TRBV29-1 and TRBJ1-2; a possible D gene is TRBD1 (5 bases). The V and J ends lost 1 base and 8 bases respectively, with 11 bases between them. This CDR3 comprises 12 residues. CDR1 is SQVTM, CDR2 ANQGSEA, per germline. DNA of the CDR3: TGCAGCGTTGAAGTTGACAGTAGCGGCTACACCTTC. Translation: CSVEVDSSGYTF.

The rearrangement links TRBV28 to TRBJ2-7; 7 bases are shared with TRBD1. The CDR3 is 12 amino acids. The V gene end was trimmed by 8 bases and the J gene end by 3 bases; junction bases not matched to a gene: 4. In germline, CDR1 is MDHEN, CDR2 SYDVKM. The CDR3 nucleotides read TGTGCCAGCGGCAGGGGGATCTACGAGCAGTACTTC. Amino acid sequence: CASGRGIYEQYF.

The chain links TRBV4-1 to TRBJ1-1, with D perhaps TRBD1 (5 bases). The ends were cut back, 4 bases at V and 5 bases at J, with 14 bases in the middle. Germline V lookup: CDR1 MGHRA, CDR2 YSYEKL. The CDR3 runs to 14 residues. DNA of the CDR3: TGCGCCAGCAGCCTTAGACTGGGGGGTACTGAAGCTTTCTTT. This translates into CASSLRLGGTEAFF.

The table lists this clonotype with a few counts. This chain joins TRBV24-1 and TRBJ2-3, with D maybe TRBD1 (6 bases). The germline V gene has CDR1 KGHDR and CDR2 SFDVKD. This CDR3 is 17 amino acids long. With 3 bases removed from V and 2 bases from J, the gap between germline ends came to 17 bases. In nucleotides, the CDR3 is TGTGCCACCAGTGATACGCTACAGGGATCGATCACAGATACGCAGTATTTT. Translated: CATSDTLQGSITDTQYF.

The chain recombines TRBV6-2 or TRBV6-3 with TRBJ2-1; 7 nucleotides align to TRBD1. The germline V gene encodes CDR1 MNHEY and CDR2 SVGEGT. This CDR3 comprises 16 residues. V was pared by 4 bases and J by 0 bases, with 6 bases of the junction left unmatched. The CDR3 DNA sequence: TGTGCCAGCAGTTGGGTGACAGGGCGCTCCTACAATGAGCAGTTCTTC. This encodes CASSWVTGRSYNEQFF.

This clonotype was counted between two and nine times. The CDR3 here is CASSRTRQGADEQYF. Written as DNA, the CDR3 is TGCGCCAGCAGTCGGACCAGACAGGGGGCGGACGAGCAGTACTTC. This chain uses TRBV10-2 with TRBJ2-7; 10 nucleotides align to TRBD1. The germline CDR1 and CDR2 sequences are WSHSY and SAAADI. This CDR3 has 15 amino acids. J was trimmed by 5 bases and V by 5 bases; bases with no gene match: 9.

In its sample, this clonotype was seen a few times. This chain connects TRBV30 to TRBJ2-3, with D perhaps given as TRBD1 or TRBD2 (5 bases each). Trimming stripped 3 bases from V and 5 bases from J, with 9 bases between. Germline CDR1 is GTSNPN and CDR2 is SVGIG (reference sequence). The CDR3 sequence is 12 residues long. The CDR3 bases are TGTGCCTGGAGCGCTGGGGGAGATACGCAGTATTTT. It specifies CAWSAGGDTQYF.

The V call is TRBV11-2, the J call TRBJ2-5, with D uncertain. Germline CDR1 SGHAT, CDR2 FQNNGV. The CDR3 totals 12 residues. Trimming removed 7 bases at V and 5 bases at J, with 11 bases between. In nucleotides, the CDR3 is TGTGCCAGCACCGACCGACGGGAGACCCAGTACTTC. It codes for CASTDRRETQYF.

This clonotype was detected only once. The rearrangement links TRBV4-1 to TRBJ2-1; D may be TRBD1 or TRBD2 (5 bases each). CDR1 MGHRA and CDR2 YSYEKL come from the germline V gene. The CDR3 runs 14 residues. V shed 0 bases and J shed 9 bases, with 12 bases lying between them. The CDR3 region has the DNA TGCGCCAGCAGCCAAGAATGGGTGAGGGGTGAGCAGTTCTTC. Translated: CASSQEWVRGEQFF.

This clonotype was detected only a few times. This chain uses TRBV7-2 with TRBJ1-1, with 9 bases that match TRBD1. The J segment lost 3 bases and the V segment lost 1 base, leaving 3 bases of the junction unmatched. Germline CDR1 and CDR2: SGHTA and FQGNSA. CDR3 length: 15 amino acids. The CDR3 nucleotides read TGTGCCAGCAGCTTAGACAGGGGGCGGGACACTGAAGCTTTCTTT. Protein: CASSLDRGRDTEAFF.

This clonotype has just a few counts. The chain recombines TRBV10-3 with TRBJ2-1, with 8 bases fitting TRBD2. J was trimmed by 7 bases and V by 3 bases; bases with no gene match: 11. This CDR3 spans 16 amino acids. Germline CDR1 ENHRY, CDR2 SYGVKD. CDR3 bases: TGTGCCATCAGTGAAACCCACCGGGAGGGGGGTAATGAGCAGTTCTTC. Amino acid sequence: CAISETHREGGNEQFF.

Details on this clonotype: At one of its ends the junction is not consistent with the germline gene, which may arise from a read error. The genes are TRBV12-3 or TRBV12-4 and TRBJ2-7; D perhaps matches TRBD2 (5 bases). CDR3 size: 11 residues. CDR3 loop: CASSFGAEVDF. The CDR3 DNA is TGTGCCAGCAGTTTTGGAGCGGAGGTGGACTTC.

Here the CDR3 DNA reads TGTGCCAGCAGTTACGGACTAGCGGGGAAGAACACCGGGGAGCTGTTTTTT. Encoded protein: CASSYGLAGKNTGELFF. The chain recombines TRBV6-2 or TRBV6-3 with TRBJ2-2; 12 nucleotides match TRBD2. CDR1 and CDR2 from the germline V gene are MNHEY and SVGEGT. The CDR3 runs to 17 residues. Trimming removed 2 bases from V and 1 base from J; junction bases left unmatched: 2.

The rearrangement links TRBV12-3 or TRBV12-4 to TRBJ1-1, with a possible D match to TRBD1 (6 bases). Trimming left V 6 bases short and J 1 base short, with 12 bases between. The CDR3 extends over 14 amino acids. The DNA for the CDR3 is TGTGCCAGCAGCGACAGGAACTCGAACACTGAAGCTTTCTTT. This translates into CASSDRNSNTEAFF.

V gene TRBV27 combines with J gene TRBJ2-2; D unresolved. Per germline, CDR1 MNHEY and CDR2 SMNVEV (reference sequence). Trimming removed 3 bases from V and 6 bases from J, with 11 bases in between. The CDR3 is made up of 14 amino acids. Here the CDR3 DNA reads TGTGCCAGCAGTTTTATCGGGTCGTCCGGGGAGCTGTTTTTT. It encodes CASSFIGSSGELFF.

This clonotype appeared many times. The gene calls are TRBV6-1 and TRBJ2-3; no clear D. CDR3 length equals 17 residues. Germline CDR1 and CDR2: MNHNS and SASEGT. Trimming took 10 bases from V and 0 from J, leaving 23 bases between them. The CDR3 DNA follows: TGTGCCACGCCAAGCCGCGGATTACCTTCGAGCACAGATACGCAGTATTTT. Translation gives CATPSRGLPSSTDTQYF.

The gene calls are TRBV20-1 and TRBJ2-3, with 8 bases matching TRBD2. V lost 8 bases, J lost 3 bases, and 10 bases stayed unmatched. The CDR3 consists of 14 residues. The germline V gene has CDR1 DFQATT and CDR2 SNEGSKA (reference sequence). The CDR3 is CSTNGGDWTDTQYF. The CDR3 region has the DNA TGCAGTACAAACGGGGGGGACTGGACAGATACGCAGTATTTT.

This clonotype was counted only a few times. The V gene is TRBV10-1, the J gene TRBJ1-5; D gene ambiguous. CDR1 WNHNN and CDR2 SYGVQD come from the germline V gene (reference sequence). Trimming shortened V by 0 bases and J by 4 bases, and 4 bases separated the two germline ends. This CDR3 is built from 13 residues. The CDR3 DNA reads TGCGCCAGCAGTGAGTCCCAGAATCAGCCCCAGCATTTT. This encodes CASSESQNQPQHF.

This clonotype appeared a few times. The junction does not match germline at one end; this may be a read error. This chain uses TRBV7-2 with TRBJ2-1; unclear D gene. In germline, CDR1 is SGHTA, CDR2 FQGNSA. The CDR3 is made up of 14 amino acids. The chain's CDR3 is CASSSVHRAGTLVF. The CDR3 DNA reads TGTGCCAGCAGCTCAGTTCATAGGGCTGGAACACTGGTCTTC.

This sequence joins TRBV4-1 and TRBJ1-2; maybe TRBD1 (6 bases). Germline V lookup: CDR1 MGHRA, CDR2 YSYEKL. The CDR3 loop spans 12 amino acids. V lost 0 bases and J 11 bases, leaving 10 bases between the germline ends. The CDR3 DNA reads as TGCGCCAGCAGCCAAGAAGGGGGGGGTTACACCTTC. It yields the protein CASSQEGGGYTF.